The present TCR beta chain was sequenced within a study of Ad26.COV2.S vaccination and SARS-CoV-2 variants. Study details: Donor got 5x10^10 or 1x10^11 viral particles of Ad26.COV2.S. Study-wide results and limits: Non-spike TCR breadth did not differ much between vaccine and placebo recipients. The analyses of TCR breadth and depth may have understated the size of total T cell responses.

CDR1 and CDR2 (germline): MNHEY, SVGAGI. Trimming stripped 6 bases from V and 3 bases from J, with 12 bases between. CDR3 size: 14 residues. Assay used: immunoSEQ multiplex PCR; TCRdb lists only in-frame clones, some missing. The data show approximately 480,000 clones, around 90% seen once. The treatment denotes: around 19 received Ad26.COV2.S at low or high dose, single or two shots; 5 received placebo; per-sample allocation not given. Day 63 following the first vaccine or placebo injection was when the samples were taken. This clone was picked up a small number of times. Its cognate antigen is unknown.

The sample was peripheral blood, taken in a trial of Ad26.COV2.S vaccine versus placebo. The clonotype comes from a person between 18 and 65 years old who received the Ad26.COV2.S COVID-19 vaccine or a placebo. V is TRBV6-5 and J is TRBJ1-3; perhaps TRBD1 as D (6 bases). The CDR3 DNA reads as TGTGCCAGCAGCTCAACAGGGTTTGGAAACACCATATATTTT. Translated: CASSSTGFGNTIYF.